This T cell receptor beta chain was sequenced for a study of T cell responses to AZD1222 COVID-19 vaccine. The overall study: Investigators merged groups given second doses at roughly 4 or roughly 12 weeks. The study, taken as a whole, reports: Rises in breadth and depth of Spike-specific TCRs came after two AZD1222 doses. Clonal diversity may have been underestimated in mostly white British donors.

TCRdb's copy holds only in-frame clones and misses some; the assay was immunoSEQ multiplex PCR. The sample contains about 55,000 clones, 70% to 90% of which appear only once. This clone was seen a handful of times. Its antigen is not identified. The germline V gene encodes CDR1 DFQATT and CDR2 SNEGSKA (reference sequence). V gave up 5 bases and J gave up 8 bases, with 9 bases separating them. There are 10 residues in the CDR3. The sequencing used peripheral blood, collected on day 0 of AZD1222 vaccination. This chain uses TRBV20-1 with TRBJ1-1; D might be TRBD1 (5 bases). This clonotype was obtained from an adult in good health. This chain's CDR3 is CSAGDGEAFF. The DNA of the CDR3 is TGCAGTGCTGGGGACGGCGAAGCTTTCTTT.